These 22 T cell receptor beta chains share one sample of origin, sequenced in a study of cytomegalovirus exposure and HLA in healthy donors. Primers for the PCR totalled 60 Vbeta and 13 Jbeta. Repertoires were generated with immunoSEQ multiplex PCR, while TCRdb's copy carries only in-frame clones and drops some. The sample gives 200,000 to 250,000 clones, about 85% of which show up once; roughly 1.3% is in the top ten. Sequenced input: PBMCs. The receptor set was obtained from a human donor in good health.

This rearrangement joins TRBV6-5 to TRBJ2-1; 10 nucleotides agree with TRBD2. The CDR3 has 13 amino acids. Losses at the gene ends were 8 bases for V and 8 bases for J; bases not matched to a gene: 6. Germline lookup yields CDR1 MNHEY and CDR2 SVGAGI. CDR3 residues: CASGSSGSYEQFF. The CDR3 region has the DNA TGTGCCAGCGGGTCTAGCGGGAGTTATGAGCAGTTCTTC.

This clone was seen only once. The rearrangement uses TRBV7-9 and TRBJ2-1, with unresolved D. The V gene's germline CDR1 is SEHNR and CDR2 FQNEAQ (reference sequence). V was cut by 0 bases and J by 0 bases, with 9 bases left in between. The CDR3 extends over 16 amino acids. The CDR3 nucleotides are TGTGCCAGCAGCTTAGCGTACAGCCGCTCCTACAATGAGCAGTTCTTC. It codes for CASSLAYSRSYNEQFF. Drawing the rest from reference TRBV7-9 and TRBJ2-1, the complete variable domain is DTGVSQNPRHKITKRGQNVTFRCDPISEHNRLYWYRQTLGQGPEFLTYFQNEAQLEKSRLLSDRFSAERPKGSFSTLEIQRTEQGDSAMYLCASSLAYSRSYNEQFFGPGTRLTVL.

This clone is a singleton in its sample. The chain has TRBV6-1 and TRBJ2-7, with TRBD2 matching 8 bases. In germline, CDR1 is MNHNS, CDR2 SASEGT. The junction had 6 bases not matched to a gene; V was cut back by 6 bases and J by 2 bases. The length of the CDR3 is 14 residues. In DNA form, the CDR3 reads TGTGCCAGCAGGCAGCGGGGGCTGACCTACGAGCAGTACTTC. This gives the protein CASRQRGLTYEQYF.

This clone was counted between two and nine times. This chain connects TRBV10-3 to TRBJ2-7, with unresolved D. Trimming shortened V by 5 bases and J by 0 bases, and 11 bases separated the two germline ends. CDR1 ENHRY and CDR2 SYGVKD come from the germline V gene. CDR3 length equals 14 residues. This chain's CDR3 is CAISTVESSYEQYF. The CDR3, as DNA: TGTGCCATCAGTACGGTAGAAAGCTCCTACGAGCAGTACTTC.

V gene TRBV28 combines with J gene TRBJ1-1; D is possibly TRBD1 (6 bases). The CDR3 has 14 residues. Deletions cut 2 bases from V and 1 base from J, with 8 bases between. Germline V CDR1 and CDR2: MDHEN, SYDVKM. The CDR3 region is CASSLGTPNTEAFF. The CDR3, as DNA: TGTGCCAGCAGTTTAGGGACACCGAACACTGAAGCTTTCTTT.

The count of this clone is one. The rearrangement joins TRBV7-9 to TRBJ2-1, with 7 bases aligning to TRBD2. Germline CDR1 reads SEHNR; CDR2 reads FQNEAQ (reference sequence). This CDR3 contains 14 residues. V gave up 4 bases and J gave up 7 bases; unmatched junction bases: 7. CDR3 amino acids: CASSSSGRENEQFF. The CDR3 DNA reads TGTGCCAGCAGCTCTAGCGGAAGGGAAAATGAGCAGTTCTTC.

This chain uses TRBV30 with TRBJ1-5, with a tentative D call TRBD1 (5 bases). V gave up 7 bases and J gave up 5 bases, with 15 bases separating them. This CDR3 comprises 13 residues. CDR1 and CDR2 (germline): GTSNPN, SVGIG (reference sequence). The chain's CDR3 is CALAGRGDQPQHF. CDR3 DNA: TGTGCCTTGGCAGGGCGGGGAGATCAGCCCCAGCATTTT.

This chain joins TRBV5-1 and TRBJ2-7; D possibly corresponds to TRBD2 (6 bases). The germline gives CDR1 SGHRS, CDR2 YFSETQ. V dropped 1 base and J dropped 2 bases, with 13 bases sitting between them. This CDR3 spans 15 amino acids. CDR3 coding DNA: TGCGCCAGCAGCTTGACGGGGCGGGGAACCTACGAGCAGTACTTC. The encoded protein is CASSLTGRGTYEQYF.

V is TRBV5-4 and J is TRBJ1-6; TRBD1 matches 7 bases. CDR1 is SGHNT, CDR2 YYREEE, per germline (reference sequence). The CDR3 extends over 17 amino acids. Trimming at V came to 0 bases and at J to 7 bases, leaving 10 bases not matched to a gene. The chain's CDR3 is CASSLDLVRDSNSPLHF. The CDR3 region has the DNA TGTGCCAGCAGCTTGGATCTTGTACGGGACAGCAATTCACCCCTCCACTTT. Variable domain in full (rest from reference TRBV5-4 and TRBJ1-6): ETGVTQSPTHLIKTRGQQVTLRCSSQSGHNTVSWYQQALGQGPQFIFQYYREEENGRGNFPPRFSGLQFPNYSSELNVNALELDDSALYLCASSLDLVRDSNSPLHFGNGTRLTVT.

The V gene is TRBV2, the J gene TRBJ2-7, with TRBD1 as a possible D gene (6 bases). The CDR3 extends over 14 amino acids. The V and J ends lost 7 bases and 5 bases respectively, with 18 bases between them. Germline CDR1 reads SNHLY; CDR2 reads FYNNEI. CDR3 in amino acids: CASKGPGTWDEQYF. The CDR3 DNA is TGTGCCAGCAAAGGACCTGGGACATGGGACGAGCAGTACTTC.

The J gene is TRBJ2-7, the V gene TRBV13, with 10 bases that match TRBD1. The germline gives CDR1 PRHDT, CDR2 FYEKMQ (reference sequence). The CDR3 is 14 residues long. Trimming took 4 bases from V and 5 from J; bases not matched to a gene: 5. The CDR3 DNA is TGTGCCAGCAGCTCCCGGGACAGGGGTGACGAGCAGTACTTC. It is translated as CASSSRDRGDEQYF.

The chain links TRBV4-3 to TRBJ2-1; tentatively, D is TRBD2 (7 bases). The CDR3 spans 19 residues. Trimming removed 4 bases from V and 8 bases from J, with 30 bases in between. The V gene's germline CDR1 is LGHNA and CDR2 YSLEER. CDR3 sequence (DNA): TGCGCCAGCAGCCCTACGGGTCGGACAGCGGGATTCAATCAGGATGAGCAGTTCTTC. Its protein product is CASSPTGRTAGFNQDEQFF.

The chain uses TRBV6-1 and TRBJ1-2, with D maybe TRBD1 (5 bases). The CDR3 runs 15 residues. CDR1 is MNHNS and CDR2 is SASEGT in the germline V gene. With 0 bases removed from V and 4 bases from J, the gap between germline ends came to 12 bases. Here the CDR3 DNA reads TGTGCCAGCAGTGAAGCCTACGACAGAGTCTATGGCTACACCTTC. Its translation: CASSEAYDRVYGYTF.

The gene calls are TRBV28 and TRBJ2-7; 9 nucleotides match TRBD1. CDR3 length: 16 residues. Unmatched junction bases numbered 12, after V lost 5 bases and J lost 4 bases. Per the germline V gene, CDR1 is MDHEN and CDR2 is SYDVKM. The CDR3 DNA is TGTGCCAGCAGTCCAATTCCCGGGACAGGGATATACGAGCAGTACTTC. Its protein product is CASSPIPGTGIYEQYF.

The chain uses TRBV19 and TRBJ1-2; 9 bases are shared with TRBD1. Per the germline V gene, CDR1 is LNHDA and CDR2 is SQIVND (reference sequence). V shed 4 bases and J 6 bases; nucleotides not matched to a gene: 6. The CDR3 runs 14 residues. The CDR3 loop reads CASSTTTGGNGYTF. CDR3 in DNA: TGTGCCAGTAGTACCACAACAGGGGGCAATGGCTACACCTTC.

In its sample, this clone was seen once. The rearrangement joins TRBV2 to TRBJ1-2; a possible D gene is TRBD1 (6 bases). Germline V gives CDR1 SNHLY, CDR2 FYNNEI. V lost 2 bases and J lost 6, with 10 bases in between. This CDR3 contains 13 residues. CDR3 sequence: CASSERDTNGYTF. The DNA for the CDR3 is TGTGCCAGCAGTGAACGGGACACGAATGGCTACACCTTC. The full variable domain, rest sourced from reference TRBV2 and TRBJ1-2, is EPEVTQTPSHQVTQMGQEVILRCVPISNHLYFYWYRQILGQKVEFLVSFYNNEISEKSEIFDDQFSVERPDGSNFTLKIRSTKLEDSAMYFCASSERDTNGYTFGSGTRLTVV.

This sequence joins TRBV5-1 and TRBJ2-1, with D possibly TRBD2 on 5 matching bases. Germline lookup yields CDR1 SGHRS and CDR2 YFSETQ. The CDR3 consists of 18 residues. Trimming pared 1 base from V and 0 bases from J, leaving 17 bases between. CDR3 bases: TGCGCCAGCAGCTTGAGTACCCCTCAGCGGCTCTCCTACAATGAGCAGTTCTTC. It encodes CASSLSTPQRLSYNEQFF.

The chain couples TRBV2 to TRBJ1-1; 9 bases are a match to TRBD1. Germline CDR1 reads SNHLY; CDR2 reads FYNNEI. The CDR3 extends over 13 amino acids. J was trimmed by 0 bases and V by 9 bases; bases with no gene match: 2. CDR3: CARGQGLNTEAFF. For the CDR3, the DNA is TGTGCCAGAGGACAGGGGTTGAACACTGAAGCTTTCTTT.

The J gene is TRBJ2-2, the V gene TRBV5-1, with D possibly TRBD1 on 5 matching bases. CDR3 length: 14 residues. The V end was cut by 2 bases, the J end by 1 base, with 6 bases between. Germline loops: CDR1 SGHRS, CDR2 YFSETQ. This CDR3 is CASSFGQNTGELFF. Written as DNA, the CDR3 is TGCGCCAGCAGCTTCGGACAGAACACCGGGGAGCTGTTTTTT.

This sequence joins TRBV19 and TRBJ2-1, with 7 bases matching TRBD2. The CDR3 runs to 15 residues. V dropped 3 bases and J dropped 5; count of bases not matched to a gene: 7. From germline, CDR1 is LNHDA and CDR2 SQIVND (reference sequence). CDR3: CASSIQTSRDNEQFF. CDR3 coding DNA: TGTGCCAGTAGTATCCAGACTAGCAGGGACAATGAGCAGTTCTTC.

V gene TRBV11-2 combines with J gene TRBJ2-1; 7 bases map to TRBD1. The CDR3 has 13 residues. The ends lost 5 bases at V and 6 bases at J; junction bases unmatched: 4. CDR1 is SGHAT and CDR2 is FQNNGV in the germline V gene. The CDR3 DNA reads TGTGCCAGCAGCGTGGGGACAGCCAATGAGCAGTTCTTC. Translation: CASSVGTANEQFF.

The CDR3 DNA sequence: TGTGCCAGCTCCCCGGGGGGCACTGAGCAGTTCTTC. Its protein is CASSPGGTEQFF. The chain links TRBV5-4 to TRBJ2-1, with D possibly being TRBD2 (7 bases). Germline V gene data show CDR1 as SGHNT and CDR2 as YYREEE (reference sequence). The CDR3 contains 12 residues. V lost 7 bases and J 9 bases, leaving 14 bases between the germline ends.